This entry lists 28 T cell receptor beta chains sequenced from one sample in a study of T cell responses to AZD1222 COVID-19 vaccine. Generated by immunoSEQ multiplex PCR, the TCRdb table keeps only in-frame clones and is missing some. The repertoire includes under 150,000 clones, 85% to 95% of them detected once, and 1.5% to 2% sits in the top ten. This specimen was peripheral blood, taken on day 0 of AZD1222 vaccination. The source is an adult in good health.

The chain is built from TRBV7-2 and TRBJ2-1; no definite D call. V shed 4 bases and J shed 4 bases, with 14 bases lying between them. Germline CDR1 and CDR2: SGHTA and FQGNSA. The CDR3 is 15 residues long. The CDR3 reads CASSWAASEYNEQFF. The CDR3 DNA is TGTGCCAGCAGCTGGGCCGCCAGTGAGTACAATGAGCAGTTCTTC.

The rearrangement uses TRBV19 and TRBJ1-5; 8 nucleotides line up with TRBD1. CDR1 is LNHDA and CDR2 is SQIVND in the germline V gene (reference sequence). This CDR3 has 15 residues. The trim removed 6 bases at V and 4 bases at J, leaving 8 bases unmatched. This CDR3 is CASRVQGALNQPQHF. The CDR3 nucleotides are TGTGCCAGTAGGGTCCAGGGGGCCCTAAATCAGCCCCAGCATTTT.

The chain joins TRBV6-1 to TRBJ2-1; D unresolved. CDR1 and CDR2 from the germline V gene are MNHNS and SASEGT. CDR3 length equals 15 residues. Trimming cost V 1 base and J 4 bases, with 11 bases left between them. Here the CDR3 DNA reads TGTGCCAGCAGTGAAGGCTGGGTCAAATACAATGAGCAGTTCTTC. Its protein product is CASSEGWVKYNEQFF.

The chain has TRBV15 and TRBJ2-7, with 9 bases lining up with TRBD1. Germline V CDR1 and CDR2: LNHNV, YYDKDF (reference sequence). CDR3 length: 16 amino acids. J gave up 0 bases and V 2 bases, and 5 bases lay outside the gene matches. The CDR3 here is CATSRTVTGGSYEQYF. The DNA for the CDR3 is TGTGCCACCAGCAGAACCGTGACAGGGGGCTCCTACGAGCAGTACTTC.

J is TRBJ2-3 and V is TRBV12-3 or TRBV12-4; D gene ambiguous. This CDR3 spans 12 amino acids. V lost 5 bases, J lost 7 bases, and 10 bases lay in between. The CDR3 DNA reads as TGTGCCAGCAGTCGACTTGGCTATACGCAGTATTTT. Amino acid sequence: CASSRLGYTQYF.

As DNA, the CDR3 is TGTGCCAGTAGTATGACAGGGGGCACTGAAGCTTTCTTT. Encoded protein: CASSMTGGTEAFF. This chain connects TRBV19 to TRBJ1-1, with 9 bases fitting TRBD1. Germline trimming cut 3 bases from V and 4 bases from J; bases unmatched to any gene: 0. Germline CDR1 reads LNHDA; CDR2 reads SQIVND (reference sequence). This CDR3 region has 13 residues.

The J gene is TRBJ2-7, the V gene TRBV29-1, with D possibly TRBD1 on 5 matching bases. The CDR3 is made up of 15 amino acids. Germline V gene lookup returns CDR1 SQVTM and CDR2 ANQGSEA. V was shortened by 0 bases and J by 3 bases, with 15 bases between the two germline ends. In nucleotides, the CDR3 is TGCAGCGTTGAAGATGATGGGGCTACCAACTACGAGCAGTACTTC. It is translated as CSVEDDGATNYEQYF.

The chain joins TRBV7-3 to TRBJ2-1, with 9 bases identical to TRBD2. Trimming at V came to 5 bases and at J to 2 bases, leaving 4 bases not matched to a gene. The CDR3 extends over 15 amino acids. Germline V gene data show CDR1 as SGHTA and CDR2 as FQGTGA. CDR3 sequence (DNA): TGTGCCAGCAGCGCGAGCGGGGGGCCCTACAATGAGCAGTTCTTC. Encoded protein: CASSASGGPYNEQFF.

This clone was found a few times. This chain connects TRBV7-9 to TRBJ2-1; D is uncertain. Germline assignment: CDR1 SEHNR and CDR2 FQNEAQ (reference sequence). The V end lost 2 bases, the J end lost 3 bases, and 8 bases lay between the germline ends. CDR3 length: 14 amino acids. The DNA for the CDR3 is TGTGCCAGCAGCTTAAGAGGCATCTACAATGAGCAGTTCTTC. Translating it yields CASSLRGIYNEQFF.

This clone was seen only a few times. The genes are TRBV12-5 and TRBJ2-3, with a weak D call TRBD2 (6 bases). Germline values: CDR1 LGHNT, CDR2 FRNRAP. This CDR3 has 17 amino acids. V was cut by 4 bases and J by 0 bases, with 17 bases left in between. CDR3 protein: CASGSPPSDHSTDTQYF. CDR3 nucleotide sequence: TGTGCTAGTGGTTCGCCCCCTAGCGACCATAGCACAGATACGCAGTATTTT.

The chain joins TRBV19 to TRBJ2-3; 10 nucleotides line up with TRBD2. The V and J ends lost 8 bases and 3 bases, in that order; junction bases with no gene match: 8. The CDR3 is 15 residues long. CDR1 is LNHDA and CDR2 is SQIVND in the germline V gene (reference sequence). The CDR3 DNA reads as TGTGCCAGTTCCCTAAGCGGGGGGGTGACAGATACGCAGTATTTT. This translates into CASSLSGGVTDTQYF.

The CDR3 region has the DNA TGTGCCAGTATCCGCTTAGCGTCAGGCTTGGTGTATGGCTACACCTTC. It encodes CASIRLASGLVYGYTF. V and J are TRBV19 and TRBJ1-2, with D unresolved. The CDR3 covers 16 residues. Trimming removed 7 bases from V and 5 bases from J, with 23 bases in between. CDR1 is LNHDA, CDR2 SQIVND, per germline (reference sequence). The complete variable domain, with remaining parts taken from reference TRBV19 and TRBJ1-2, reads DGGITQSPKYLFRKEGQNVTLSCEQNLNHDAMYWYRQDPGQGLRLIYYSQIVNDFQKGDIAEGYSVSREKKESFPLTVTSAQKNPTAFYLCASIRLASGLVYGYTFGSGTRLTVV.

The V and J genes are TRBV29-1 and TRBJ2-7; 7 bases align to TRBD1. The CDR3 consists of 13 residues. Germline assignment: CDR1 SQVTM and CDR2 ANQGSEA. Trimming cost V 7 bases and J 0 bases; bases outside gene matches: 6. CDR3 region: CSARTGDSYEQYF. The CDR3 region has the DNA TGCAGCGCCCGGACAGGAGACTCCTACGAGCAGTACTTC.

J is TRBJ1-3 and V is TRBV6-1; no clear D. V was cut by 1 base and J by 10 bases, with 17 bases left in between. The CDR3 extends over 15 amino acids. CDR1 is MNHNS and CDR2 is SASEGT in the germline V gene. In DNA form, the CDR3 reads TGTGCCAGCAGTGAAGAGATGGACTGGAGAGGGACCATATATTTT. Protein: CASSEEMDWRGTIYF.

V is TRBV3-1 (or the pseudogene TRBV3-2) and J is TRBJ1-4; TRBD1 is a possible D gene (5 bases). CDR1 is LGHDT, CDR2 YNNKEL, per germline (reference sequence). The CDR3 length is 14 residues. V lost 3 bases and J lost 0, with 5 bases in between. Here the CDR3 reads CASSQTATNEKLFF. The DNA for the CDR3 is TGTGCCAGCAGCCAGACAGCAACTAATGAAAAACTGTTTTTT.

The CDR3 sequence is CASRLDRAYNQPQHF. The DNA for the CDR3 is TGTGCCAGTAGATTGGACAGGGCCTACAATCAGCCCCAGCATTTT. The gene calls are TRBV19 and TRBJ1-5; 8 bases agree with TRBD1. The germline CDR1 and CDR2 sequences are LNHDA and SQIVND (reference sequence). The junction had 7 bases not matched to a gene; V was cut back by 6 bases and J by 3 bases. There are 15 residues in the CDR3.

The chain uses TRBV5-1 and TRBJ2-2, with TRBD2 matching 10 bases. The germline CDR1 and CDR2 sequences are SGHRS and YFSETQ. The CDR3 runs to 15 residues. The junction had 1 base not matched to a gene; V was cut back by 5 bases and J by 0 bases. The CDR3 protein is CASRAGGSNTGELFF. CDR3 DNA sequence: TGCGCCAGCAGAGCGGGAGGGTCGAACACCGGGGAGCTGTTTTTT. The full variable domain, with the rest looked up from reference TRBV5-1 and TRBJ2-2, is KAGVTQTPRYLIKTRGQQVTLSCSPISGHRSVSWYQQTPGQGLQFLFEYFSETQRNKGNFPGRFSGRQFSNSRSEMNVSTLELGDSALYLCASRAGGSNTGELFFGEGSRLTVL.

This clone was recorded only once. The chain employs TRBV18 and TRBJ2-2, with a tentative D call TRBD2 (6 bases). This CDR3 spans 17 amino acids. The germline V gene encodes CDR1 KGHSH and CDR2 LQKENI. The V and J ends lost 0 bases and 1 base respectively, with 12 bases between them. CDR3 bases: TGTGCCAGCTCACCACCGGGGGGACGATTGAACACCGGGGAGCTGTTTTTT. Translated: CASSPPGGRLNTGELFF. The full variable domain, with the rest looked up from reference TRBV18 and TRBJ2-2, is NAGVMQNPRHLVRRRGQEARLRCSPMKGHSHVYWYRQLPEEGLKFMVYLQKENIIDESGMPKERFSAEFPKEGPSILRIQQVVRGDSAAYFCASSPPGGRLNTGELFFGEGSRLTVL.

This rearrangement joins TRBV7-6 to TRBJ1-4; TRBD1 is a possible D gene (5 bases). Germline V CDR1 and CDR2: SGHVS, FNYEAQ. This CDR3 has 15 residues. The V and J ends lost 2 bases and 3 bases respectively, with 10 bases between them. DNA for the CDR3: TGTGCCAGCAGCTTAATCTACAGGCCTAATGAAAAACTGTTTTTT. Its protein is CASSLIYRPNEKLFF.

V gene TRBV6-6 combines with J gene TRBJ2-7, with TRBD2 matching over 10 bases. V lost 5 bases, J lost 4 bases, and 5 bases stayed unmatched. In germline, CDR1 is MNHNY, CDR2 SVGAGI (reference sequence). This CDR3 region has 14 residues. The CDR3 DNA follows: TGTGCCAGCAGTCCCCCGGGACTAGCGTACGAGCAGTACTTC. Protein: CASSPPGLAYEQYF.

The chain uses TRBV19 and TRBJ2-7; D is possibly TRBD1 or TRBD2 (5 bases each). V shed 7 bases and J shed 0 bases, with 16 bases lying between them. The CDR3 length is 15 residues. Germline CDR1 is LNHDA and CDR2 is SQIVND (reference sequence). The CDR3 DNA follows: TGTGCCAGTACCGTAGGGGCGGGCTCCTCCTACGAGCAGTACTTC. This gives the protein CASTVGAGSSYEQYF.

The V gene is TRBV5-1, the J gene TRBJ2-5; D remains ambiguous. The CDR3 loop spans 14 amino acids. V lost 4 bases and J lost 1, with 11 bases in between. CDR1 and CDR2 (germline): SGHRS, YFSETQ. This CDR3 is CASSPRAAQETQYF. CDR3 nucleotides: TGCGCCAGCAGCCCCCGGGCAGCCCAAGAGACCCAGTACTTC.

This clone appeared a single time. J is TRBJ2-7 and V is TRBV7-6; D unclear. The V end was cut by 4 bases, the J end by 4 bases, with 11 bases between. The CDR3 totals 13 residues. Germline loops: CDR1 SGHVS, CDR2 FNYEAQ. The CDR3 DNA is TGTGCCAGCAGCTCGAATAGGCGTTACGAGCAGTACTTC. Residues: CASSSNRRYEQYF.

The chain joins TRBV27 to TRBJ1-2; D perhaps matches TRBD1 (5 bases). The V and J ends lost 11 bases and 7 bases respectively, with 20 bases between them. The V gene's germline CDR1 is MNHEY and CDR2 SMNVEV (reference sequence). The CDR3 runs 13 residues. Here the CDR3 DNA reads TGTGCCGCGAGGGAGGCAGGGAGGGGTGGCTACACCTTC. Its protein is CAAREAGRGGYTF.

The chain uses TRBV7-3 and TRBJ2-6, with D maybe TRBD2 (6 bases). CDR1 and CDR2 from the germline V gene are SGHTA and FQGTGA. Trimming cost V 4 bases and J 0 bases, with 13 bases left between them. The CDR3 contains 17 residues. The CDR3: CASSWGLSSSGANVLTF. The CDR3 DNA follows: TGTGCCAGCAGCTGGGGACTTTCGAGCTCTGGGGCCAACGTCCTGACTTTC.

The genes are TRBV4-1 and TRBJ1-1; 7 bases fit TRBD1. V trimming: 1 base; J trimming: 5 bases; junction bases outside the gene matches: 10. The CDR3 is 16 residues long. Germline V CDR1 and CDR2: MGHRA, YSYEKL. The CDR3 coding sequence is TGCGCCAGCAGCCAAGTTTGGGGACAGAGGCGGACTGAAGCTTTCTTT. Translated: CASSQVWGQRRTEAFF.

The V call is TRBV6-4, the J call TRBJ2-3, with D maybe TRBD2 (6 bases). The CDR3 consists of 13 residues. Trimming pared 5 bases from V and 2 bases from J, leaving 8 bases between. Looked up from germline, CDR1 is MRHNA and CDR2 is SNTAGT. The CDR3: CASSRDSTDTQYF. Written as DNA, the CDR3 is TGTGCCAGCAGTCGGGACTCCACAGATACGCAGTATTTT.

The chain carries TRBV5-1 and TRBJ2-1; 9 nucleotides agree with TRBD2. Germline V gene lookup returns CDR1 SGHRS and CDR2 YFSETQ. The ends lost 5 bases at V and 11 bases at J; junction bases unmatched: 11. The CDR3 consists of 14 residues. In nucleotides, the CDR3 is TGCGCCAGCAGGTCTCCTTTAGCGGGAGAGAAGCAGTTCTTC. Residues: CASRSPLAGEKQFF.